The 24 T cell receptor beta chains below all came from one sample that was sequenced in a study of cytomegalovirus exposure and HLA in healthy donors. Both 60 Vbeta primers and 13 Jbeta primers went into the PCR. Method: immunoSEQ multiplex PCR; TCRdb's copy keeps in-frame clones and lacks some. The repertoire holds about 150,000 clones, with approximately 71% as singletons. Sequenced input: PBMCs. The source is a man aged 25-45 years in good health and CMV-seropositive.

Concerning this clone itself: This specimen includes other DNA sequences encoding the same CDR3. V and J are TRBV7-2 and TRBJ2-5; D not certain. V was cut by 5 bases and J by 1 base, with 2 bases left in between. CDR3 length: 11 amino acids. Germline CDR1 SGHTA, CDR2 FQGNSA. The CDR3 region has the DNA TGTGCCAGCAGCCTCCAAGAGACCCAGTACTTC. Protein sequence: CASSLQETQYF.

The genes are TRBV7-9 and TRBJ1-1, with 7 positions matching TRBD1. J gave up 5 bases and V 5 bases, and 23 bases lay outside the gene matches. The CDR3 runs to 19 residues. The germline V gene has CDR1 SEHNR and CDR2 FQNEAQ (reference sequence). The CDR3 sequence: CASSPRWGRGMEKTTEAFF. The CDR3 DNA is TGTGCCAGCAGCCCACGGTGGGGCAGGGGGATGGAAAAAACAACTGAAGCTTTCTTT.

V gene TRBV5-1 combines with J gene TRBJ2-7; 11 positions match TRBD2. Germline CDR1 is SGHRS and CDR2 is YFSETQ. Trimming removed 4 bases from V and 3 bases from J; junction bases left unmatched: 3. The CDR3 is 14 amino acids. In DNA form, the CDR3 reads TGCGCCAGCAGCATGACTAGCGGGGACTACGAGCAGTACTTC. Amino acids: CASSMTSGDYEQYF.

The chain employs TRBV7-9 and TRBJ1-4; 7 bases align to TRBD1. Germline V gene sequence: CDR1 SEHNR, CDR2 FQNEAQ (reference sequence). The CDR3 has 14 residues. The V gene end was trimmed by 5 bases and the J gene end by 7 bases; junction bases not matched to a gene: 7. The CDR3 sequence is CASSTGDRAEKLFF. In nucleotides, the CDR3 is TGTGCCAGCAGCACAGGCGACAGGGCTGAAAAACTGTTTTTT.

The genes are TRBV29-1 and TRBJ2-5, with 10 bases aligning to TRBD1. Near its end, the DNA agrees better with TRBJ2-7, so the J call may be wrong. Germline lookup yields CDR1 SQVTM and CDR2 ANQGSEA. This CDR3 comprises 15 residues. The CDR3 protein is CSVVWDRGPLYEQYF. The CDR3 coding sequence is TGCAGCGTTGTTTGGGACAGGGGACCCCTCTACGAGCAGTACTTC.

V is TRBV4-2 and J is TRBJ2-7; D perhaps matches TRBD1 (5 bases). The V and J ends lost 2 bases and 2 bases respectively, with 13 bases between them. The CDR3 spans 15 residues. Germline V gene sequence: CDR1 LGHNA, CDR2 YNFKEQ. The CDR3 DNA sequence: TGTGCCAGCAGCCAACTTCAGGGAACACCCTACGAGCAGTACTTC. This sequence encodes CASSQLQGTPYEQYF.

In this sample, this clone turned up once. J is TRBJ1-2 and V is TRBV5-1; D ambiguous. This CDR3 contains 14 residues. Germline V gene data show CDR1 as SGHRS and CDR2 as YFSETQ. The germline V and J ends were trimmed by 8 bases and 5 bases, with 19 bases remaining between them. Here the CDR3 reads CARDDGRAGYGYTF. CDR3 in DNA: TGCGCCAGGGACGACGGACGGGCGGGGTATGGCTACACCTTC.

V and J are TRBV10-3 and TRBJ2-5, with 9 bases aligning to TRBD2. Matching the DNA end better, TRBJ2-7 makes the J call doubtful. In germline, CDR1 is ENHRY, CDR2 SYGVKD. The CDR3 totals 16 residues. In DNA, the CDR3 is TGTGCCATCAGTGAGCCTGGGACTAGCACACCCTACGAGCAGTACTTC. Amino acid sequence: CAISEPGTSTPYEQYF.

The chain joins TRBV10-3 to TRBJ2-1; 7 bases fit TRBD2. CDR1 and CDR2 (germline): ENHRY, SYGVKD. J lost 10 bases, V lost 0 bases, and 18 bases had no gene match. The length of the CDR3 is 18 residues. This CDR3 reads CAISESNKPSGKVDEQFF. In nucleotides, the CDR3 is TGTGCCATCAGTGAGTCGAATAAGCCCAGCGGGAAAGTGGACGAGCAGTTCTTC.

The chain joins TRBV7-9 to TRBJ2-7; D gene ambiguous. The germline V gene encodes CDR1 SEHNR and CDR2 FQNEAQ (reference sequence). Trimming stripped 7 bases from V and 5 bases from J, with 21 bases between. This CDR3 contains 15 residues. In DNA form, the CDR3 reads TGTGCCAGCACAGCTTATCTTTCTAGTTTGGACGAGCAGTACTTC. It is translated as CASTAYLSSLDEQYF.

This sequence joins TRBV7-9 and TRBJ2-1; TRBD2 aligns across 7 bases. Germline CDR1 is SEHNR and CDR2 is FQNEAQ (reference sequence). Unmatched junction bases numbered 9, after V lost 5 bases and J lost 5 bases. This CDR3 comprises 15 residues. For the CDR3, the DNA is TGTGCCAGCAGCCCCCCGGTGCTAGCGGACAATGAGCAGTTCTTC. This codes for CASSPPVLADNEQFF.

Concerning this clone: Other DNA sequences in this sample translate to the same CDR3. The rearrangement joins TRBV6-6 to TRBJ2-5; 9 positions match TRBD1. The end of the DNA is better explained by TRBJ2-7, so the J call may be wrong. Germline V gene sequence: CDR1 MNHNY, CDR2 SVGAGI (reference sequence). The CDR3 is made up of 15 amino acids. The CDR3 loop is CASSYLGTGTYEQYF. The CDR3 region has the DNA TGTGCCAGCAGTTACCTGGGGACAGGGACCTACGAGCAGTACTTC.

The gene calls are TRBV27 and TRBJ2-1; 8 bases are a match to TRBD2. V trimming: 2 bases; J trimming: 2 bases; junction bases outside the gene matches: 5. Germline V gene data show CDR1 as MNHEY and CDR2 as SMNVEV (reference sequence). This CDR3 has 16 amino acids. The CDR3 loop is CASSLIGGGTYNEQFF. Here the CDR3 DNA reads TGTGCCAGCAGTTTAATAGGCGGGGGGACCTACAATGAGCAGTTCTTC.

This clone appeared a single time. This sample includes further DNA sequences coding for the same CDR3. The chain links TRBV5-1 to TRBJ1-4; a weak D match, TRBD1 (6 bases). Trimming stripped 4 bases from V and 3 bases from J, with 10 bases between. The CDR3 covers 14 residues. Germline V lookup: CDR1 SGHRS, CDR2 YFSETQ. In DNA, the CDR3 is TGCGCCAGCAGCCCAGGGGAAGCTAATGAAAAACTGTTTTTT. It codes for CASSPGEANEKLFF.

The chain recombines TRBV7-2 with TRBJ1-2; D is unclear. Germline assignment: CDR1 SGHTA and CDR2 FQGNSA. The CDR3 has 15 amino acids. Trimming stripped 1 base from V and 0 bases from J, with 9 bases between. The CDR3 region has the DNA TGTGCCAGCAGCTTAGACTCAAGTTCTAACTATGGCTACACCTTC. It encodes CASSLDSSSNYGYTF.

The rearrangement links TRBV19 to TRBJ2-5; 10 bases line up with TRBD2. CDR1 is LNHDA and CDR2 is SQIVND in the germline V gene (reference sequence). V gave up 5 bases and J gave up 4 bases; unmatched junction bases: 7. CDR3 length: 15 amino acids. CDR3 DNA: TGTGCCAGTAGTCTCGGGACTAGCGCAGGAGAGACCCAGTACTTC. Its translation is CASSLGTSAGETQYF.

This chain's CDR3 is CASSPGGQGRGEQFF. CDR3 nucleotide sequence: TGCGCCAGCAGCCCCGGGGGACAGGGTCGAGGCGAGCAGTTCTTC. V is TRBV5-1 and J is TRBJ2-1; 9 bases are shared with TRBD1. The ends lost 4 bases at V and 10 bases at J; junction bases unmatched: 12. This CDR3 is 15 amino acids long. Looked up from germline, CDR1 is SGHRS and CDR2 is YFSETQ.

The CDR3 nucleotides read TGTGCCAGCAGCTCCCAGGGTTCGAGAGAGACCCAGTACTTC. This sequence encodes CASSSQGSRETQYF. V and J are TRBV7-2 and TRBJ2-5, with D possibly TRBD1 on 5 matching bases. This CDR3 is built from 14 residues. Per the germline V gene, CDR1 is SGHTA and CDR2 is FQGNSA. V shed 4 bases and J shed 4 bases, with 13 bases lying between them.

The chain has TRBV5-1 and TRBJ2-1, with 7 bases lining up with TRBD2. The CDR3 is 18 residues long. Per germline, CDR1 SGHRS and CDR2 YFSETQ. Trimming at V came to 1 base and at J to 0 bases, leaving 10 bases not matched to a gene. The CDR3 region has the DNA TGCGCCAGCAGCTTGTGGCAGGGAGGGGTCCACTCCTACAATGAGCAGTTCTTC. It yields the protein CASSLWQGGVHSYNEQFF.

This chain links TRBV27 with TRBJ2-1; TRBD2 aligns across 7 bases. Trimming took 3 bases from V and 3 from J; bases not matched to a gene: 5. The germline V gene encodes CDR1 MNHEY and CDR2 SMNVEV (reference sequence). The CDR3 has 15 amino acids. CDR3 bases: TGTGCCAGCAGTTTTAAGGGAGGGTTCTACAATGAGCAGTTCTTC. Translating it yields CASSFKGGFYNEQFF.

The chain uses TRBV7-9 and TRBJ1-4; D not resolved. The CDR3 loop spans 12 amino acids. Germline-derived CDR1 and CDR2 are SEHNR and FQNEAQ (reference sequence). The V gene lost 1 base and the J gene lost 5 bases, with 2 bases spanning the gap. In nucleotides, the CDR3 is TGTGCCAGCAGCTTAGTAAATGAAAAACTGTTTTTT. Its protein product is CASSLVNEKLFF. Looking up the rest from reference TRBV7-9 and TRBJ1-4 gives the full variable domain: DTGVSQNPRHKITKRGQNVTFRCDPISEHNRLYWYRQTLGQGPEFLTYFQNEAQLEKSRLLSDRFSAERPKGSFSTLEIQRTEQGDSAMYLCASSLVNEKLFFGSGTQLSVL.

This chain uses TRBV6-6 with TRBJ1-2, with unresolved D. The germline V gene has CDR1 MNHNY and CDR2 SVGAGI (reference sequence). The CDR3 contains 16 residues. Trimming removed 2 bases from V and 0 bases from J, with 13 bases in between. This CDR3 reads CASSYRLISANYGYTF. The CDR3 bases are TGTGCCAGCAGTTACCGACTCATTTCAGCTAACTATGGCTACACCTTC.

This rearrangement joins TRBV4-1 to TRBJ2-7; TRBD1 matches at 9 bases. The CDR3 spans 15 residues. Germline V CDR1 and CDR2: MGHRA, YSYEKL. Trimming cost V 2 bases and J 4 bases; bases outside gene matches: 6. The DNA of the CDR3 is TGCGCCAGCAGCCAACCGGGACAGGGAAAATACGAGCAGTACTTC. This sequence encodes CASSQPGQGKYEQYF.

This clone was counted a few times. The chain couples TRBV30 to TRBJ2-1; 7 bases align to TRBD1. The germline CDR1 and CDR2 sequences are GTSNPN and SVGIG (reference sequence). CDR3 size: 17 residues. V shed 3 bases and J 0 bases; nucleotides not matched to a gene: 11. The CDR3 reads CAWSGQVNPNSYNEQFF. The CDR3 DNA follows: TGTGCCTGGAGCGGACAGGTCAACCCTAACTCCTACAATGAGCAGTTCTTC.